The rows below give T cell receptor beta chains drawn from one sample of a study of blood T cell repertoires in COVID-19. The repertoire was sequenced with immunoSEQ multiplex PCR; TCRdb's copy has only in-frame clones and lacks some. The profile shows 120,000 to 150,000 clones, approximately 80% of them singletons. Material: peripheral blood. The receptors here all came from a human donor in a cohort sampled during active COVID-19. CDR3s include the opening cysteine and the closing phenylalanine or tryptophan. The D gene is left open where the match is weak. A row's size may be missing; if present it is once, few, many or a size class.

clone size	V gene	D gene	J gene	CDR3 DNA	CDR3 protein
-	TRBV11-3	-	TRBJ1-1	TGTGCCAGCAGCACCGCGACGGGCACTGAAGCTTTCTTT	CASSTATGTEAFF
-	TRBV7-3	-	TRBJ1-2	TGTGCCAGCAGCTTAGAGGAGGGAGGGGGCTACACCTTC	CASSLEEGGGYTF
-	TRBV29-1	-	TRBJ2-6	TGCAGCGTTTCCCCCAACTCTGGGGCCAACGTCCTGACTTTC	CSVSPNSGANVLTF
-	TRBV21-1	-	TRBJ2-7	TGTGCCAGCAGAATTGGGCGTAACTCCTACGAGCAGTACTTC	CASRIGRNSYEQYF
-	TRBV7-2	TRBD2	TRBJ2-7	TGTGCCAGCAGCTCCACAATGGCGGGGGGGCACCAAAGGAGCGAGCAGTACTTC	CASSSTMAGGHQRSEQYF
-	TRBV19	TRBD2	TRBJ2-3	TGTGCCAGTAGTATCGCGGGGGGGGCCGCAGATACGCAGTATTTT	CASSIAGGAADTQYF
-	TRBV14	-	TRBJ1-2	TGTGCCAGCAGCCCCCGATACGGGGGGTGGAGCTATGGCTACACCTTC	CASSPRYGGWSYGYTF
-	TRBV7-2	TRBD2	TRBJ2-3	TGTGCCAGCACCCTGCTGGGGGGGGGAGGAGATACGCAGTATTTT	CASTLLGGGGDTQYF
-	TRBV9	TRBD1	TRBJ2-3	TGTGCCAGCAGCGGAACAGGGGTATTAACAGATACGCAGTATTTT	CASSGTGVLTDTQYF
-	TRBV5-1	TRBD2	TRBJ2-3	TGCGCCAGCAGCTTGGATATAGCGGGGGAAACGCAGTATTTT	CASSLDIAGETQYF
-	TRBV6-6	-	TRBJ2-1	TGTGCCAGCAGTTCACAGGGAAACAATGAGCAGTTCTTC	CASSSQGNNEQFF
-	TRBV10-3	-	TRBJ2-3	TGTGCCATCAGTGGGGAGCGGGACAAAAGCACAGATACGCAGTATTTT	CAISGERDKSTDTQYF
-	TRBV15	-	TRBJ1-5	TGTGCCACCAGCAGAGATCAGGGAGGTCAGCCCCAGCATTTT	CATSRDQGGQPQHF
-	TRBV21-1	-	TRBJ2-3	TGTGCCAGTAACCGGGACAGGGACTTAGATACGCAGTATTTT	CASNRDRDLDTQYF
-	TRBV6-5	-	TRBJ1-1	TGTGCCAGTTGGGAGTTGGTGAGCACTGAAGCTTTCTTT	CASWELVSTEAFF
-	TRBV30	TRBD1	TRBJ1-4	TGTGCCTGGAGAAAACCGGGACAGCATAATGAAAAACTGTTTTTT	CAWRKPGQHNEKLFF
few	TRBV2	TRBD1	TRBJ1-4	TGTGCCAGTAACTTCGACAGGGGAGACGTCGGAACTAATGAAAAACTGTTTTTT	CASNFDRGDVGTNEKLFF
-	TRBV30	-	TRBJ2-2	TGTGCCTGGAGTGTGGGGCTGGCAAGGGGGACCGGGGAGCTGTTTTTT	CAWSVGLARGTGELFF
-	TRBV5-6	-	TRBJ1-2	TGTGCCAGCAGCTTTTCAGGGAACGGCTACACCTTC	CASSFSGNGYTF
-	TRBV28	-	TRBJ1-2	TGTGCCAGCAGTTTATTGGGGGGGCAGGACTATGGCTACACCTTC	CASSLLGGQDYGYTF
-	TRBV19	TRBD2	TRBJ2-1	TGTGCCAGTAGTGACCGACTAGCGGGGGGGCGGGATGAGCAGTTCTTC	CASSDRLAGGRDEQFF
-	TRBV5-1	-	TRBJ2-5	TGCGCCAGCAGCTTTGGGGTAGCGGCGGAGACCCAGTACTTC	CASSFGVAAETQYF
-	TRBV12-3/TRBV12-4	-	TRBJ2-5	TGTGCCAGCAGTTTTGCGCAAAAAGAGACCCAGTACTTC	CASSFAQKETQYF